This TCR beta chain is from a study of T cell repertoires in cytomegalovirus infection. Study at large: Signatures in public TCR beta sequences pointed to both CMV infection and matching HLA type. The study's findings and limits: Carriage of CMV together with the relevant HLA was identifiable through cumulative public TCR beta family frequency. CMV-specific TCR beta clonotypes restricted by HLA-C dominated the ex vivo response.

Using its own MiXCR run on the reads, TCRdb lists one record per CDR3 protein. The sample contains some 180,000 distinct CDR3 sequences, about 17% of which appear only once. The CDR3 loop spans 18 amino acids. Germline CDR1 and CDR2: MNHNS and SASEGT. With 5 bases removed from V and 2 bases from J, the gap between germline ends came to 23 bases. In the case of this clonotype: Its specificity is unknown.

This TCR was recovered from a human donor in good health (CMV status not recorded). Some clones in this sample may be carry-over from other donors' samples. The chain carries TRBV6-1 and TRBJ2-3; TRBD1 might be the D (6 bases). Source material: CD8+ T cells from PBMCs. In nucleotides, the CDR3 is TGTGCCAGCAGTCGACGACAAGATTTACAGGGCCTCACAGATACGCAGTATTTT. Its protein is CASSRRQDLQGLTDTQYF.